These T cell receptor beta chains were read from a single sample in a study of cytomegalovirus exposure and HLA in healthy donors. Sequenced by immunoSEQ multiplex PCR; TCRdb stores in-frame clones only, minus some. The sample includes approximately 170,000 clones, roughly four fifths of them seen just once. Sequencing was done on a sample of PBMCs. The receptors were sampled from a man in his fifties or sixties in good health and CMV-seropositive. Both conserved end residues are part of each CDR3. Each record gives: CDR3 protein, CDR3 length, J gene, V gene, clone size, D gene. D genes are given only for firm matches. Expanded clones are given a class, and other clones once, few, many or no size at all.

CDR3: CASSSTSGRNTGELFF; length: 16; J: TRBJ2-2; V: TRBV5-4; size: .; D: TRBD2
CDR3: CASSGQVNTEAFF; length: 13; J: TRBJ1-1; V: TRBV2; size: few; D: .
CDR3: CAWRGGTQNTGELFF; length: 15; J: TRBJ2-2; V: TRBV30; size: .; D: .
CDR3: CASKGTGELFF; length: 11; J: TRBJ2-2; V: TRBV11-2; size: once; D: .
CDR3: CASSEIYGTGYEQYF; length: 15; J: TRBJ2-7; V: TRBV6-1; size: .; D: TRBD1
CDR3: CAISPRLESSYEQYF; length: 15; J: TRBJ2-7; V: TRBV10-3; size: .; D: .
CDR3: CAWSGRGRGRPYEQYF; length: 16; J: TRBJ2-7; V: TRBV30; size: few; D: TRBD1
CDR3: CASSSYREEAGANVLTF; length: 17; J: TRBJ2-6; V: TRBV11-2; size: .; D: TRBD2
CDR3: CSVAGQGMALHGYTF; length: 15; J: TRBJ1-2; V: TRBV29-1; size: .; D: .
CDR3: CASSFGGGYTF; length: 11; J: TRBJ1-2; V: TRBV5-6; size: .; D: .
CDR3: CASSLGDRERETQYF; length: 15; J: TRBJ2-5; V: TRBV5-1; size: .; D: TRBD1
CDR3: CASTPGQRNEKLFF; length: 14; J: TRBJ1-4; V: TRBV19; size: .; D: .
CDR3: CSSSPYLSVYNEQFF; length: 15; J: TRBJ2-1; V: TRBV7-9; size: .; D: .
CDR3: CASSLGPGQPGDGYTF; length: 16; J: TRBJ1-2; V: TRBV7-2; size: .; D: .